The clone carrying this TCR beta chain has more than one count but fewer than ten. The antigen is unknown. Germline V CDR1 and CDR2: LGHDT, YNNKEL (reference sequence). CDR3 length: 14 amino acids. V lost 0 bases to trimming and J lost 4 bases, with 10 bases between them. These data are taken from a study of T cells in Graves' hyperthyroidism and ophthalmopathy. Whole-study results and caveats: With a median lead of around 6.7 months before onset, the model predicted ophthalmopathy.

RNA transcripts gave rise to amplified TCR beta CDR3 regions. First-round RT-PCR of the TCR CDR3 relied on the HTBI primer set. TCRdb re-derived calls from the multiplex PCR reads in MiXCR, one entry per CDR3 protein. The data hold about 560,000 distinct CDR3 sequences, with approximately 14% observed a single time. The chain couples TRBV3-1 to TRBJ2-7; no definite D call. The sequencing sample was made of blood. The receptor was isolated from a woman between 40 and 50 years old with Graves' hyperthyroidism. CDR3 DNA: TGTGCCAGCAGCCAAGAAACGAATGAATACGAGCAGTACTTC. Amino acids: CASSQETNEYEQYF.